Each of the 26 T cell receptor beta chains below was sequenced from the same sample in a study of identical twins. TCRdb reprocessed the 5' RACE reads via MiXCR and lists one record per CDR3 protein. Of 700,000 to 950,000 distinct CDR3 sequences listed, roughly an eighth are singletons. The same specimen was also included in a second study, on yellow fever vaccine responses in identical twins.

Sequences were obtained from PBMCs. The receptors originated from a woman younger than 30 in good health.

There are a few counts of this clonotype. The gene calls are TRBV5-1 and TRBJ2-7, with TRBD2 as a possible D gene (5 bases). The V and J ends lost 4 bases and 0 bases respectively, with 11 bases between them. Germline CDR1 SGHRS, CDR2 YFSETQ. The CDR3 is made up of 14 amino acids. The CDR3 bases are TGCGCCAGCAGCCAAAGGCTAGCCTCCTACGAGCAGTACGTC. Its protein product is CASSQRLASYEQYV.

This clonotype was recorded at least ten times. Compared with germline, one end of the junction differs, possibly owing to a read error. This chain joins TRBV5-1 and TRBJ2-1; 9 bases are a match to TRBD2. Germline CDR1 is SGHRS and CDR2 is YFSETQ. The CDR3 loop spans 10 amino acids. The CDR3 region is CASGNNEQFF. DNA of the CDR3: TGTGCTAGCGGGAACAATGAGCAGTTCTTC.

This clonotype has a handful of counts. This chain links TRBV12-3 or TRBV12-4 with TRBJ2-5; D possibly corresponds to TRBD2 (6 bases). The CDR3 sequence is 13 residues long. V shed 0 bases and J shed 9 bases, with 11 bases lying between them. CDR3 nucleotides: TGTGCCAGCAGTTTAGCGCCGAGGGACTCCCAGTACTTC. Protein sequence: CASSLAPRDSQYF.

Only a few counts were recorded for this clonotype. CDR3 sequence (DNA): TGCGCCAGCCAGCTCGGACTAGCGGGTACCCACGAGCAGTACTTC. Protein product: CASQLGLAGTHEQYF. The rearrangement joins TRBV5-1 to TRBJ2-7; 11 bases agree with TRBD2. Per the germline V gene, CDR1 is SGHRS and CDR2 is YFSETQ. V lost 7 bases to trimming and J lost 5 bases; unmatched junction nucleotides: 11. This CDR3 contains 15 residues.

In this sample, this clonotype turned up a few times. The rearrangement links TRBV20-1 to TRBJ2-2; perhaps D is TRBD1 or TRBD2 (5 bases each). CDR3 length: 14 residues. Germline V gives CDR1 DFQATT, CDR2 SNEGSKA (reference sequence). Trimming removed 6 bases at V and 2 bases at J, with 13 bases between. CDR3 amino acids: CSARGLSNTGELFF. CDR3 nucleotide sequence: TGCAGTGCGAGGGGTCTATCCAACACCGGGGAGCTGTTTTTT.

The rearrangement links TRBV6-5 to TRBJ1-5; D gene ambiguous. The CDR3 totals 16 residues. V lost 1 base and J lost 5, with 15 bases in between. The germline CDR1 and CDR2 sequences are MNHEY and SVGAGI. CDR3 region: CASSYFAVRSDQPQHF. In DNA, the CDR3 is TGTGCCAGCAGTTACTTCGCAGTGAGGTCAGATCAGCCCCAGCATTTT.

The chain combines TRBV10-2 with TRBJ2-3, with unresolved D. The CDR3 is made up of 16 amino acids. Germline V gene sequence: CDR1 WSHSY, CDR2 SAAADI. V shed 6 bases and J shed 0 bases, with 16 bases lying between them. CDR3 in DNA: TGCGCCAGCAGGGGCGTGAGGACGCGAAGCACAGATACGCAGTATTTT. Its protein is CASRGVRTRSTDTQYF.

This clonotype was seen only a few times. V usage is TRBV7-7 and J usage is TRBJ2-3; 13 bases align to TRBD2. This CDR3 has 16 residues. V trimming: 1 base; J trimming: 7 bases; junction bases outside the gene matches: 5. Germline CDR1 is SSHAT and CDR2 is FNYEAQ (reference sequence). CDR3 nucleotide sequence: TGTGCCAGCAGCTTAGAACTAGCGGGAGGGCCAAATACGCAGTATTTT. Its protein product is CASSLELAGGPNTQYF.

This clonotype was seen repeatedly, ten times or more. This chain uses TRBV29-1 with TRBJ2-5; perhaps TRBD2 as D (7 bases). The germline V gene has CDR1 SQVTM and CDR2 ANQGSEA. Trimming stripped 3 bases from V and 4 bases from J, with 9 bases between. The CDR3 runs to 12 residues. CDR3 loop: CSVERGGETQYF. The CDR3 coding sequence is TGCAGCGTTGAGAGGGGGGGAGAGACCCAGTACTTC. Combining the CDR3 with reference TRBV29-1 and TRBJ2-5 gives the whole variable domain SAVISQKPSRDICQRGTSLTIQCQVDSQVTMMFWYRQQPGQSLTLIATANQGSEATYESGFVIDKFPISRPNLTFSTLTVSNMSPEDSSIYLCSVERGGETQYFGPGTRLLVL.

This clonotype occurred a few times. The chain has TRBV24-1 and TRBJ1-1, with a weak D call TRBD1 (5 bases). The germline gives CDR1 KGHDR, CDR2 SFDVKD. V was clipped by 7 bases and J by 1 base, with 9 bases between them. This CDR3 contains 13 residues. The CDR3 DNA is TGTGCCACCAGCAACGGGGGGAACACTGAAGCTTTCTTT. Translated, it gives CATSNGGNTEAFF.

This rearrangement joins TRBV7-9 to TRBJ1-4, with D possibly being TRBD1 (5 bases). CDR3 length equals 15 residues. Germline CDR1 is SEHNR and CDR2 is FQNEAQ (reference sequence). The V gene lost 5 bases and the J gene lost 6 bases, with 16 bases spanning the gap. The CDR3 loop reads CASSPDQGSDEKLFF. In nucleotides, the CDR3 is TGTGCCAGCAGCCCCGACCAGGGAAGTGATGAAAAACTGTTTTTT.

The chain has TRBV9 and TRBJ1-1, with D tentatively TRBD1 (5 bases). The V and J ends lost 3 bases and 4 bases respectively, with 13 bases between them. The CDR3 sequence is 14 residues long. CDR1 SGDLS and CDR2 YYNGEE come from the germline V gene. CDR3 in DNA: TGTGCCAGCAGCGGAGGGGTGAGGGGCACTGAAGCTTTCTTT. It yields the protein CASSGGVRGTEAFF.

This clonotype was recorded at least ten times. The rearrangement joins TRBV6-2 or TRBV6-3 to TRBJ2-1; 9 bases are a match to TRBD1. CDR1 is MNHEY, CDR2 SVGEGT, per germline. V gave up 5 bases and J gave up 6 bases; unmatched junction bases: 14. There are 17 residues in the CDR3. CDR3 region: CASSPGTGKGWGNEQFF. The CDR3 DNA sequence: TGTGCCAGCAGTCCCGGGACAGGGAAGGGTTGGGGCAATGAGCAGTTCTTC.

The sample holds a few counts of this clonotype. The genes are TRBV7-9 and TRBJ1-2, with TRBD1 matching 9 bases. Germline trimming cut 5 bases from V and 2 bases from J; bases unmatched to any gene: 12. The germline CDR1 and CDR2 sequences are SEHNR and FQNEAQ (reference sequence). This CDR3 has 17 residues. CDR3 nucleotide sequence: TGTGCCAGCAGCGCACAGCCCCGACAGGGGGTCAACTATGGCTACACCTTC. Protein product: CASSAQPRQGVNYGYTF.

This clonotype was detected only a few times. V and J are TRBV6-5 and TRBJ2-4; maybe TRBD1 (6 bases). This CDR3 has 14 amino acids. CDR1 and CDR2 from the germline V gene are MNHEY and SVGAGI. Trimming stripped 6 bases from V and 9 bases from J, with 18 bases between. The CDR3 sequence is CASRYLTGYGIQYF. For the CDR3, the DNA is TGTGCCAGCAGATACCTTACAGGGTACGGCATTCAGTACTTC.

The chain employs TRBV7-9 and TRBJ2-2; D gene uncertain. The V gene's germline CDR1 is SEHNR and CDR2 FQNEAQ (reference sequence). This CDR3 comprises 14 residues. Trimming took 8 bases from V and 2 from J, leaving 12 bases between them. The DNA of the CDR3 is TGTGCCAGCTCTTGGGTCCCTAACACCGGGGAGCTGTTTTTT. Amino acids: CASSWVPNTGELFF.

The chain employs TRBV6-1 and TRBJ2-7, with D perhaps matching TRBD1 (6 bases). This CDR3 contains 14 residues. Germline V CDR1 and CDR2: MNHNS, SASEGT. Between the trimmed V and J ends, which lost 5 bases and 5 bases, there was a span of 16 bases. CDR3 in amino acids: CASSRSTGWDEQYF. DNA for the CDR3: TGTGCCAGCAGTCGATCCACAGGGTGGGACGAGCAGTACTTC.

This clonotype was counted at least ten times. The CDR3 DNA follows: TGCAGCGGGAAACAGGGTTTGGTCGGGGAGCTGTTTTTT. Translating gives CSGKQGLVGELFF. The chain combines TRBV29-1 with TRBJ2-2; D may be TRBD1 (6 bases). The length of the CDR3 is 13 residues. The germline gives CDR1 SQVTM, CDR2 ANQGSEA. The V end lost 7 bases, the J end lost 7 bases, and 16 bases lay between the germline ends.

This clonotype was found a few times. This chain connects TRBV6-5 to TRBJ2-3, with 7 nucleotides matching TRBD2. Trimming took 4 bases from V and 0 from J; bases not matched to a gene: 7. The V gene's germline CDR1 is MNHEY and CDR2 SVGAGI. CDR3 size: 16 residues. The CDR3 sequence is CASSSLGGGSTDTQYF. The CDR3 nucleotides read TGTGCCAGCAGTTCGTTGGGGGGGGGGAGCACAGATACGCAGTATTTT.

This clonotype was observed a few times. The chain joins TRBV7-9 to TRBJ2-1; 7 bases are a match to TRBD1. CDR1 and CDR2 (germline): SEHNR, FQNEAQ (reference sequence). With 5 bases clipped from V and 0 bases from J, the junction kept 7 bases outside the gene matches. The length of the CDR3 is 16 residues. CDR3 coding DNA: TGTGCCAGCAGCCCCCCACAGGGGAGCTCCTACAATGAGCAGTTCTTC. Its protein product is CASSPPQGSSYNEQFF.

The sample holds many counts of this clonotype. This sequence joins TRBV3-1 and TRBJ1-2; D is possibly TRBD1 (5 bases). V lost 4 bases and J 4 bases, leaving 13 bases between the germline ends. This CDR3 contains 14 residues. Germline CDR1 reads LGHDT; CDR2 reads YNNKEL (reference sequence). This CDR3 is CASSRRDSGYGYTF. For the CDR3, the DNA is TGTGCCAGCAGCCGAAGGGACTCCGGCTATGGCTACACCTTC.

This clonotype has just a few counts. A read error may account for a junction end that differs from germline. This sequence joins TRBV12-3 or TRBV12-4 and TRBJ2-7; 12 nucleotides match TRBD2. This CDR3 contains 12 residues. The CDR3 region has the DNA TGTGCCAGCAGACTAGCGGGAGGTAGGAGTGTCTTC. The encoded protein is CASRLAGGRSVF.

J is TRBJ2-2 and V is TRBV20-1; D is undetermined. CDR1 is DFQATT and CDR2 is SNEGSKA in the germline V gene (reference sequence). V lost 0 bases and J 4 bases, leaving 6 bases between the germline ends. There are 13 residues in the CDR3. In DNA form, the CDR3 reads TGCAGTGCTAGAGAGCCGCTCACCGGGGAGCTGTTTTTT. The encoded protein is CSAREPLTGELFF.

This clonotype came up a few times. The chain combines TRBV6-1 with TRBJ2-3, with TRBD2 matching over 8 bases. The CDR3 is 14 amino acids. Trimming cost V 6 bases and J 3 bases; bases outside gene matches: 5. Germline V lookup: CDR1 MNHNS, CDR2 SASEGT. The CDR3 sequence: CASSPTSATDTQYF. In DNA form, the CDR3 reads TGTGCCAGCAGCCCGACTAGCGCAACAGATACGCAGTATTTT.

This clonotype was detected a few times. The rearrangement links TRBV7-9 to TRBJ2-7; TRBD2 agrees at 10 bases. This CDR3 spans 15 amino acids. V shed 5 bases, J shed 2 bases, and the junction held 6 bases outside the gene matches. The V gene's germline CDR1 is SEHNR and CDR2 FQNEAQ (reference sequence). The DNA of the CDR3 is TGTGCCAGCAGCCATTCTAGCGGGAGTCCCTACGAGCAGTACTTC. Translating it yields CASSHSSGSPYEQYF.

The rearrangement links TRBV29-1 to TRBJ2-3, with D unclear. This CDR3 spans 11 amino acids. Trimming stripped 5 bases from V and 0 bases from J, with 3 bases between. The germline V gene has CDR1 SQVTM and CDR2 ANQGSEA. In DNA, the CDR3 is TGCAGCGTTTGGAGCACAGATACGCAGTATTTT. It yields the protein CSVWSTDTQYF.